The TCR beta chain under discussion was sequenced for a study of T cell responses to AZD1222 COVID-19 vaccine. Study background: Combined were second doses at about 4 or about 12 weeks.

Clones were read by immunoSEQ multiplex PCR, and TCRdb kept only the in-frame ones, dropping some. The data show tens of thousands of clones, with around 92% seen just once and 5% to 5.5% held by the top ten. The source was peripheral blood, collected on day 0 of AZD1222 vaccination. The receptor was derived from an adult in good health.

CDR3 loop: CASSETPGKAEAFF. CDR3 nucleotide sequence: TGTGCCAGTAGTGAGACTCCAGGGAAGGCTGAAGCTTTCTTT. V and J are TRBV19 and TRBJ1-1; D is possibly TRBD1 (5 bases). The CDR3 length is 14 residues. Germline CDR1 LNHDA, CDR2 SQIVND (reference sequence). Deletions cut 5 bases from V and 6 bases from J, with 16 bases between.